This TCR beta chain was documented in a study of shared T cell receptors in the human thymus. Trimming pared 0 bases from V and 3 bases from J, leaving 12 bases between. The CDR3 loop spans 16 amino acids. The germline V gene has CDR1 LGHNA and CDR2 YNFKEQ. Libraries were prepared by immunoSEQ multiplex PCR; TCRdb keeps only in-frame clonotypes and omits some of them. Of 700,000 or so clones in the sample, approximately 85% are singletons; the top ten hold 0.0095% to 0.011%. The data were also submitted as part of a second study, on human thymus T cells. That publication notes: Immunologically healthy infants in Finland undergoing congenital heart defect surgery were the donors. The thymus was resected at corrective cardiac surgery. Overlap was high between thymic repertoires from unrelated individuals, as reported in related research.

The source is a girl under three years old with a congenital heart defect. The chain couples TRBV4-2 to TRBJ1-5; the D gene is possibly TRBD1 (6 bases). Material: thymocytes. CDR3: CASSQEGQGYNQPQHF. The CDR3 nucleotides read TGTGCCAGCAGCCAAGAGGGGCAGGGGTACAATCAGCCCCAGCATTTT.